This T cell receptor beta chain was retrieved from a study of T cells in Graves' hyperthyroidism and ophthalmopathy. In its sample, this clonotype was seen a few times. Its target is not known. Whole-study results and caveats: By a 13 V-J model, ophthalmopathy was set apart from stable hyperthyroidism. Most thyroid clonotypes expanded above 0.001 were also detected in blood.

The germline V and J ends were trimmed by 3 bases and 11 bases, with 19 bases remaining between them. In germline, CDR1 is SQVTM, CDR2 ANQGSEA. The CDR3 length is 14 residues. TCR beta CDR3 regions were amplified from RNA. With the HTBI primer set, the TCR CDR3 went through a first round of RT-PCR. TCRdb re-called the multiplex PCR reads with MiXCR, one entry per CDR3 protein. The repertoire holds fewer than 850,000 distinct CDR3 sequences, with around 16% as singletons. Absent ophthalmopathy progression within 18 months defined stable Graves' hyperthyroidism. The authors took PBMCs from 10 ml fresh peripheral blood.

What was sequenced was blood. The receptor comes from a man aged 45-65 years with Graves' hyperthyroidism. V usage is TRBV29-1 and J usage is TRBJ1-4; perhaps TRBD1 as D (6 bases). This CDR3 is CSVESLGGPGKLFF. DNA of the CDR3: TGCAGCGTTGAGAGTTTAGGGGGGCCCGGCAAACTGTTTTTT.